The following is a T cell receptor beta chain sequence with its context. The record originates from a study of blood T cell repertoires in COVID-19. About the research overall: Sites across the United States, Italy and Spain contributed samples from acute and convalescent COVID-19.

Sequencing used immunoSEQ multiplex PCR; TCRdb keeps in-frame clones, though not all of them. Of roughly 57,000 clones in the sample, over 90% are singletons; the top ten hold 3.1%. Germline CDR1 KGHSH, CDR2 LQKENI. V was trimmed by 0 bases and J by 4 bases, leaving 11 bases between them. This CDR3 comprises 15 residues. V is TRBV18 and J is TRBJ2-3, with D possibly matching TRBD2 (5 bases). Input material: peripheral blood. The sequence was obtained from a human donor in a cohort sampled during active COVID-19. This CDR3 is CASSPPRVTSDTQYF. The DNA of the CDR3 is TGTGCCAGCTCACCACCGAGGGTAACTTCAGATACGCAGTATTTT. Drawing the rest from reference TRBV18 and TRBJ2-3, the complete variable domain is NAGVMQNPRHLVRRRGQEARLRCSPMKGHSHVYWYRQLPEEGLKFMVYLQKENIIDESGMPKERFSAEFPKEGPSILRIQQVVRGDSAAYFCASSPPRVTSDTQYFGPGTRLTVL.